These T cell receptor beta chains were read from a single sample in a study of graft-versus-host responses after intestinal transplantation. These TCRs are of unknown antigen specificity. Here immunoSEQ multiplex PCR was the method, and the copy in TCRdb shows in-frame clones only, minus some. The sample holds around 100,000 clones; about nine tenths are singletons and the top ten take approximately 0.17%. The sample here was unstimulated CD4+ T cells sorted from spleen or lymph node cells, taken before transplant. These receptors were collected from a human donor who was the organ donor for an intestinal transplant. CDR3s include the opening cysteine and the closing phenylalanine or tryptophan. Each record gives: V gene, CDR3 protein.

TRBV7-9,CASSLGGGLSTLHF
TRBV9,CASSKRLAGVTDTQYF
TRBV7-2,CASRHSAGVTGELFF
TRBV4-2,CASSQEAGDRYGYTF
TRBV6-4,CASSAWTSGGGTGELFF
TRBV6-5,CASSWGLGQETQYF
TRBV27,CASSLKPDNRAYEQYF
TRBV4-1,CASSQGLSPAYTF
TRBV2,CATGQGTFF
TRBV7-2,CASSFSAGETQYF
TRBV7-9,CASRGGPRLETQYF
TRBV7-3,CASSLVAGARTGELFF
TRBV4-2,CASSQAPTGPLLYGYTF
TRBV4-1,CASSRGGSGNTIYF
TRBV5-1,CASSPSSGGSSYNEQFF
TRBV4-2,CASSQGSGGRKETQYF
TRBV7-9,CASSSPNRGPTNYGYTF
TRBV9,CASSYGYRAPGQTYNEQFF
TRBV7-9,CASSGTGGFTNSPLHF
TRBV19,CASSATDRRNTIYF
TRBV7-9,CASSANRGMNTEAFF
TRBV12-5,CASEKTGDQPQHF